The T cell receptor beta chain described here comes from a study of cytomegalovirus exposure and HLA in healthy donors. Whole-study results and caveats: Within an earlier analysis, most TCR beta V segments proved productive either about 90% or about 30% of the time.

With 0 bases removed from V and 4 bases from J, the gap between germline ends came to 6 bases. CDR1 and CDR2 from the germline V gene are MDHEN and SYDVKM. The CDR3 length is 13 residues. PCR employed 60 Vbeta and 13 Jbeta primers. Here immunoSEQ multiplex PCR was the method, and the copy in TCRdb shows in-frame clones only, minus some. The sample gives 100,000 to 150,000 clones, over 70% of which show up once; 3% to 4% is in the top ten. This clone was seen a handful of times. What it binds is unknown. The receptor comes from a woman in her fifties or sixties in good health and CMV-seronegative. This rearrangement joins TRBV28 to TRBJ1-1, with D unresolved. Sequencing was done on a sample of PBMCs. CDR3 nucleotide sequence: TGTGCCAGCAGTTTATGGGGGAGCACTGAAGCTTTCTTT. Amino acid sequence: CASSLWGSTEAFF.